One sample yielded the 2 T cell receptor beta chains listed below, sequenced in a study of T cell changes during pregnancy in multiple sclerosis. Clones were sequenced by immunoSEQ multiplex PCR, and TCRdb holds only the in-frame ones, with some missing. Found here are around 46,000 clones, around 91% of them singletons; the top ten hold around 7.9%. Sequenced material: CD8+ T cells from peripheral blood mononuclear cells, taken in the second trimester of pregnancy. The receptors originated from a female donor with multiple sclerosis, enrolled in a pregnancy study.

The chain uses TRBV5-1 and TRBJ1-1; TRBD1 aligns across 10 bases. Germline trimming cut 4 bases from V and 8 bases from J; bases unmatched to any gene: 5. Germline V gene data show CDR1 as SGHRS and CDR2 as YFSETQ. The CDR3 is 13 amino acids. In DNA form, the CDR3 reads TGCGCCAGCAGCGAGGGACAGGGGCTGGAAGCTTTCTTT. Translating it yields CASSEGQGLEAFF.

The chain combines TRBV5-5 with TRBJ1-1, with TRBD1 matching 8 bases. V lost 4 bases to trimming and J lost 0 bases; unmatched junction nucleotides: 8. Germline-derived CDR1 and CDR2 are SGHKS and YYEKEE (reference sequence). The CDR3 consists of 16 residues. CDR3 residues: CASSLGQGYLNTEAFF. CDR3 in DNA: TGTGCCAGCAGCCTTGGACAGGGATATTTGAACACTGAAGCTTTCTTT.